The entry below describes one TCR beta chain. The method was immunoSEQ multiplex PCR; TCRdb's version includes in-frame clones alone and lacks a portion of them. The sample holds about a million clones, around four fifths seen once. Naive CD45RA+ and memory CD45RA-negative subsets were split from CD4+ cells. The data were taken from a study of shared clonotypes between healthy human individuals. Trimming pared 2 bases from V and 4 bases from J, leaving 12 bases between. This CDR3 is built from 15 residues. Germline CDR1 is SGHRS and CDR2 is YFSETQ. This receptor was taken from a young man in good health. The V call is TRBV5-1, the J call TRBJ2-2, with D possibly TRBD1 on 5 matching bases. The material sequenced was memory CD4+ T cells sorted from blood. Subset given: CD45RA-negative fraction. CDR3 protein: CASSFPTGITGELFF. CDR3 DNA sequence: TGCGCCAGCAGCTTTCCCACAGGTATCACCGGGGAGCTGTTTTTT.